Shown below are 21 T cell receptor beta chains from a single sample sequenced in a study of T cells after yellow fever vaccination (dated by TCRdb to the late 2010s). The library was made by 5' RACE. Instrument used: Illumina NovaSeq 6000. The raw public data were reprocessed by TCRdb itself: fastp quality trimming at Q25, MiXCR clonotype calling, in-frame beta chains only. Rows matching on CDR3 protein sequence are summarized as one entry with the most common DNA and genes. In this sample the table shows approximately 240,000 distinct CDR3 sequences, approximately 3.5% of which occur a single time. The biggest ten clones account for over 15% of the sample. This sample's treatment or condition label indicates: live attenuated yellow fever vaccine strain. Sequencing used PBMCs, obtained 15 days after the yellow fever booster vaccination. These receptors were taken from a man between 18 and 35 years old who received the YFV17D yellow fever vaccine.

Many counts were recorded for this clonotype. The chain joins TRBV20-1 to TRBJ2-7, with TRBD1 matching 11 bases. The V and J ends lost 8 bases and 1 base, in that order; junction bases with no gene match: 7. CDR1 and CDR2 (germline): DFQATT, SNEGSKA (reference sequence). This CDR3 spans 14 amino acids. The CDR3 protein is CSSTGTGGSYEQYV. In DNA, the CDR3 is TGCAGTTCTACCGGGACAGGGGGTTCCTACGAGCAGTACGTC.

This clonotype appeared many times. The V and J genes are TRBV5-1 and TRBJ2-5, with 7 nucleotides matching TRBD1. This CDR3 region has 14 residues. The germline gives CDR1 SGHRS, CDR2 YFSETQ. Trimming cost V 2 bases and J 3 bases; bases outside gene matches: 4. CDR3 sequence reads: CASSFSGTEETQYF. DNA of the CDR3: TGCGCCAGCAGCTTCTCCGGGACAGAAGAGACCCAGTACTTC. Using reference TRBV5-1 and TRBJ2-5 for the parts outside the CDR3, the full variable domain is KAGVTQTPRYLIKTRGQQVTLSCSPISGHRSVSWYQQTPGQGLQFLFEYFSETQRNKGNFPGRFSGRQFSNSRSEMNVSTLELGDSALYLCASSFSGTEETQYFGPGTRLLVL.

At least ten counts were recorded for this clonotype. The rearrangement links TRBV5-4 to TRBJ2-1; D ambiguous. The CDR3 has 17 amino acids. Per germline, CDR1 SGHNT and CDR2 YYREEE (reference sequence). Trimming took off 2 bases at V and 4 bases at J, with 19 bases between the two ends. CDR3 DNA: TGTGCCAGCAGCTTAGATAGGGCGGTACGTCTTTACAATGAGCAGTTCTTC. It encodes CASSLDRAVRLYNEQFF.

The sample holds many counts of this clonotype. This rearrangement joins TRBV5-1 to TRBJ2-3; TRBD1 matches at 8 bases. Per the germline V gene, CDR1 is SGHRS and CDR2 is YFSETQ. The CDR3 covers 13 residues. With V trimmed by 3 bases and J by 5 bases, 2 bases remained unmatched. The CDR3 nucleotides are TGCGCCAGCAGCTCGACAGGGGTAGATACGCAGTATTTT. Its protein is CASSSTGVDTQYF.

This clonotype was recorded at least ten times. The chain employs TRBV5-1 and TRBJ2-1, with 8 bases aligning to TRBD1. The CDR3 totals 14 residues. Germline CDR1 and CDR2: SGHRS and YFSETQ. The V segment lost 5 bases and the J segment 3 bases; nucleotides outside the gene matches: 4. CDR3 sequence reads: CASRPGGNYNEQFF. The CDR3 bases are TGCGCCAGCAGACCAGGGGGCAACTACAATGAGCAGTTCTTC.

This clonotype occurred many times. V gene TRBV20-1 combines with J gene TRBJ1-2; TRBD1 might be the D (6 bases). CDR1 is DFQATT and CDR2 is SNEGSKA in the germline V gene (reference sequence). The CDR3 runs to 11 residues. Trimming cost V 7 bases and J 5 bases, with 11 bases left between them. DNA for the CDR3: TGCAGTGAGGGACATCTTTATGGCTACACCTTC. Its protein product is CSEGHLYGYTF.

Ten or more counts support this clonotype. The chain couples TRBV12-3 or TRBV12-4 to TRBJ1-5; D is uncertain. Trimming took 1 base from V and 2 from J, leaving 9 bases between them. The CDR3 runs to 15 residues. The CDR3 is CASSLGSGGNQPQHF. In nucleotides, the CDR3 is TGTGCCAGCAGTTTAGGGTCGGGTGGCAATCAGCCCCAGCATTTT.

This clonotype occurred many times. The chain couples TRBV20-1 to TRBJ1-5, with D hard to call. V lost 5 bases, J lost 2 bases, and 10 bases lay in between. Per germline, CDR1 DFQATT and CDR2 SNEGSKA (reference sequence). The CDR3 is 13 residues long. Here the CDR3 reads CSAYILGNQPQHF. Here the CDR3 DNA reads TGCAGTGCTTATATATTGGGCAATCAGCCCCAGCATTTT.

This clonotype was picked up many times. The gene calls are TRBV7-9 and TRBJ2-7; a weak D match, TRBD1 (5 bases). V lost 2 bases and J 5 bases, leaving 19 bases between the germline ends. The CDR3 runs to 16 residues. Germline CDR1 SEHNR, CDR2 FQNEAQ (reference sequence). Here the CDR3 reads CASSLPGPGVTDEQYF. CDR3 coding DNA: TGTGCCAGCAGCTTACCAGGGCCAGGTGTTACCGACGAGCAGTACTTC.

This clonotype was counted ten times or more. The chain has TRBV5-1 and TRBJ2-2, with 11 bases matching TRBD1. V shed 3 bases and J 3 bases; nucleotides not matched to a gene: 7. CDR1 is SGHRS and CDR2 is YFSETQ in the germline V gene. The CDR3 is 17 residues long. CDR3 sequence: CASSYGQGARDTGELFF. DNA of the CDR3: TGCGCCAGCAGCTACGGACAGGGGGCGCGGGACACCGGGGAGCTGTTTTTT.

This clonotype was recorded many times. V and J are TRBV6-1 and TRBJ2-7; D uncertain. The ends were cut back, 3 bases at V and 1 base at J, with 7 bases in the middle. Germline V CDR1 and CDR2: MNHNS, SASEGT. The CDR3 extends over 13 amino acids. This CDR3 is CASSDGVSYEQYV. The CDR3 DNA sequence: TGTGCCAGCAGTGATGGCGTATCCTACGAGCAGTACGTC.

This clonotype was seen many times. At one boundary the junction diverges from the germline segment, which might be a read error. The CDR3 protein is CASSLALHSGSGTIF. The CDR3 coding sequence is TGTGCCAGCAGTTTAGCGCTTCATTCGGGCAGCGGGACCATATTT. The chain recombines TRBV12-3 or TRBV12-4 with TRBJ1-1; D might be TRBD1 (5 bases). This CDR3 contains 15 residues.

This clonotype was seen many times. V usage is TRBV4-1 and J usage is TRBJ2-3, with 7 bases fitting TRBD2. From germline, CDR1 is MGHRA and CDR2 YSYEKL. Losses at the gene ends were 0 bases for V and 1 base for J; bases not matched to a gene: 4. The CDR3 spans 16 residues. The CDR3 spells CASSQDRGVGTDTQYF. The CDR3 DNA sequence: TGCGCCAGCAGCCAAGACCGGGGGGTTGGCACAGATACGCAGTATTTT.

This clonotype was seen at least ten times. In DNA form, the CDR3 reads TGTGCCAGCAGTAAACAGGGTTTAATCGAGAATTCACCCCTCCACTTT. Translation: CASSKQGLIENSPLHF. V is TRBV6-5 and J is TRBJ1-6; D perhaps matches TRBD1 (6 bases). CDR3 size: 16 residues. Trimming left V 5 bases short and J 7 bases short, with 18 bases between. The germline V gene encodes CDR1 MNHEY and CDR2 SVGAGI.

In this sample, this clonotype turned up many times. V and J are TRBV7-2 and TRBJ2-5; 7 bases fit TRBD2. V was pared by 5 bases and J by 5 bases, with 11 bases of the junction left unmatched. CDR3 length: 15 residues. Germline-derived CDR1 and CDR2 are SGHTA and FQGNSA. The CDR3 here is CASSTPSGPRETQYF. The CDR3 DNA sequence: TGTGCCAGCAGCACCCCTAGCGGCCCCCGGGAGACCCAGTACTTC.

This clonotype was seen at least ten times. The chain combines TRBV27 with TRBJ1-1; a weak D match, TRBD1 (5 bases). Germline CDR1 is MNHEY and CDR2 is SMNVEV (reference sequence). The CDR3 totals 15 residues. V dropped 7 bases and J dropped 6 bases, with 21 bases sitting between them. CDR3 residues: CASNELGDPVAEAFF. The CDR3 DNA follows: TGTGCCAGCAACGAACTCGGGGACCCTGTCGCTGAAGCTTTCTTT.

This clonotype was counted ten times or more. This sequence joins TRBV7-9 and TRBJ2-5; 9 bases are a match to TRBD1. The CDR3 has 15 amino acids. Germline V lookup: CDR1 SEHNR, CDR2 FQNEAQ (reference sequence). Trimming removed 1 base from V and 1 base from J; junction bases left unmatched: 1. The CDR3 DNA is TGTGCCAGCAGCTTAGGGGGACAGGGCCAAGAGACCCAGTACTTC. Encoded protein: CASSLGGQGQETQYF.

This clonotype has a count of ten or more. The rearrangement links TRBV20-1 to TRBJ2-3, with TRBD1 identical over 9 bases. The CDR3 has 15 residues. The junction had 10 bases not matched to a gene; V was cut back by 8 bases and J by 1 base. Germline CDR1 reads DFQATT; CDR2 reads SNEGSKA (reference sequence). CDR3 region: CSSWTRDRGTDTQYF. The CDR3 nucleotides are TGCAGTTCCTGGACCCGGGACAGGGGCACAGATACGCAGTATTTT.

This clonotype has at least ten counts. The chain recombines TRBV5-1 with TRBJ1-4; TRBD1 aligns across 10 bases. V shed 0 bases and J 8 bases; nucleotides not matched to a gene: 4. Germline CDR1 and CDR2: SGHRS and YFSETQ. CDR3 length: 15 residues. The CDR3 protein is CASSLAGTGEEKLFF. The CDR3 nucleotides are TGCGCCAGCAGCTTGGCAGGGACAGGGGAAGAAAAACTGTTTTTT. Based on the CDR3 plus reference TRBV5-1 and TRBJ1-4, the full variable domain is KAGVTQTPRYLIKTRGQQVTLSCSPISGHRSVSWYQQTPGQGLQFLFEYFSETQRNKGNFPGRFSGRQFSNSRSEMNVSTLELGDSALYLCASSLAGTGEEKLFFGSGTQLSVL.

This clonotype was seen many times. This rearrangement joins TRBV7-8 to TRBJ2-7; D ambiguous. Germline-derived CDR1 and CDR2 are SGHVS and FQNEAQ. The CDR3 extends over 11 amino acids. V was pared by 6 bases and J by 3 bases, with 6 bases between. The CDR3 region has the DNA TGTGCCAGCAGTAGGAGCTACGAGCAGTACTTC. Translation: CASSRSYEQYF.

This clonotype was detected many times. The chain couples TRBV20-1 to TRBJ2-7; D may be TRBD1 or TRBD2 (5 bases each). Germline CDR1 DFQATT, CDR2 SNEGSKA (reference sequence). The CDR3 is 13 residues long. Deletions cut 6 bases from V and 4 bases from J, with 16 bases between. The CDR3 region is CSARDRGVYEQYF. The DNA for the CDR3 is TGCAGTGCCCGGGACCGAGGGGTTTACGAGCAGTACTTC.